This T cell receptor beta chain was profiled in a study of T cell responses to AZD1222 COVID-19 vaccine. V was pared by 2 bases and J by 3 bases, with 14 bases between. The CDR3 has 15 amino acids. Germline loops: CDR1 MNHEY, CDR2 SVGAGI. TCRdb's copy holds only in-frame clones and misses some; the assay was immunoSEQ multiplex PCR. The table records about 120,000 clones, approximately 85% of them present only once. The chain links TRBV6-5 to TRBJ2-7; possible D gene TRBD1, 5 bases. This specimen consisted of peripheral blood, obtained on day 0 of AZD1222 vaccination. The origin of this receptor is an adult in good health. CDR3 DNA sequence: TGTGCCAGCAGTTACGAAGAAGGGGATTACTACGAGCAGTACTTC. Protein sequence: CASSYEEGDYYEQYF.